What follows are 9 T cell receptor beta chains derived from one specimen sequenced in a study of blood T cell repertoires in COVID-19 (dated by TCRdb to the early 2020s). The receptor library was made with the immunoSEQ multiplex PCR assay. TCRdb retrieved this table from immuneACCESS and kept in-frame rearrangements only. Not all clones are present; in checked studies, unresolved V genes account for under half, and no reason is known for the remainder. This sample lists about 140,000 clones; around 73% were detected once. Jointly, the top ten make up approximately 9.4% of the sample. The sequencing sample was made of peripheral blood. The receptors come from a woman between 45 and 65 years old with active or convalescent COVID-19.

This clone was found once. This chain links TRBV3-1 (or the pseudogene TRBV3-2) with TRBJ1-2, with D possibly being TRBD1 (6 bases). The CDR3 is 15 residues long. V lost 1 base, J lost 7 bases, and 16 bases lay in between. Germline loops: CDR1 LGHDT, CDR2 YNNKEL (reference sequence). For the CDR3, the DNA is TGTGCCAGCAGCCAAGGATCTGGACAGTCCCGTGGCTACACCTTC. Its translation is CASSQGSGQSRGYTF.

Worth noting for this clone: The junction does not match germline at one end; this may be a read error. The chain has TRBV6-1 and TRBJ2-2, with D hard to call. CDR3 length: 14 residues. CDR1 is MNHNS, CDR2 SASEGT, per germline. CDR3 sequence: CASREGSSPGELFF. The CDR3 region has the DNA TGTGCCAGCAGGGAAGGTAGTTCACCCGGGGAGCTGTTTTTT.

Only a few counts were recorded for this clone. The rearrangement uses TRBV18 and TRBJ2-2, with 7 positions matching TRBD2. The CDR3 has 16 amino acids. The ends lost 4 bases at V and 0 bases at J; junction bases unmatched: 5. The germline V gene has CDR1 KGHSH and CDR2 LQKENI. The CDR3: CASSLGLVTNTGELFF. The CDR3 region has the DNA TGTGCCAGCTCACTTGGACTAGTCACGAACACCGGGGAGCTGTTTTTT.

V usage is TRBV12-3 or TRBV12-4 and J usage is TRBJ1-2; tentative D call: TRBD1 (5 bases). V dropped 1 base and J dropped 7 bases, with 10 bases sitting between them. The CDR3 sequence is 13 residues long. The CDR3 nucleotides read TGTGCCAGCAGTTTAGGGCAGGGATTTGGCTACACCTTC. Amino acids: CASSLGQGFGYTF.

The V gene is TRBV3-1 (or the pseudogene TRBV3-2), the J gene TRBJ1-6; 8 bases align to TRBD1. The V gene's germline CDR1 is LGHDT and CDR2 YNNKEL (reference sequence). The CDR3 contains 16 residues. The V and J ends lost 6 bases and 6 bases, in that order; junction bases with no gene match: 10. CDR3 nucleotides: TGTGCCAGCAGTCCTGCCGGGGGACAGGTTAATTCACCCCTCCACTTT. Encoded protein: CASSPAGGQVNSPLHF.

This clone has just a few counts. The CDR3 coding sequence is TGTGCCAGCAGCTTAGGGGGGGGCTCCGCCCTCCACTTT. It encodes CASSLGGGSALHF. The V gene is TRBV7-9, the J gene TRBJ1-6; tentative D call: TRBD1 (6 bases). This CDR3 has 13 residues. Germline CDR1 SEHNR, CDR2 FQNEAQ (reference sequence). The V end was cut by 1 base, the J end by 14 bases, with 12 bases between.

This chain connects TRBV5-1 to TRBJ1-4, with D perhaps matching TRBD1 (5 bases). V was pared by 3 bases and J by 5 bases, with 17 bases between. The CDR3 has 16 residues. Germline V gives CDR1 SGHRS, CDR2 YFSETQ. This chain's CDR3 is CASSSDLGGENEKLFF. The DNA for the CDR3 is TGCGCCAGCAGCTCGGACCTGGGGGGAGAGAATGAAAAACTGTTTTTT.

The chain employs TRBV5-1 and TRBJ2-1, with TRBD1 as a possible D gene (5 bases). CDR3 length: 14 amino acids. Trimming removed 0 bases at V and 6 bases at J, with 10 bases between. The V gene's germline CDR1 is SGHRS and CDR2 YFSETQ. The CDR3 DNA reads as TGCGCCAGCAGCTTGGTGACAGAAGGCAATGAGCAGTTCTTC. Amino acids: CASSLVTEGNEQFF.

This sequence joins TRBV4-3 and TRBJ2-7; D not certain. This CDR3 region has 14 residues. V was pared by 2 bases and J by 2 bases, with 10 bases between. Per the germline V gene, CDR1 is LGHNA and CDR2 is YSLEER. The CDR3 reads CASSQRHGTYEQYF. The CDR3 DNA is TGCGCCAGCAGCCAACGCCACGGTACCTACGAGCAGTACTTC.